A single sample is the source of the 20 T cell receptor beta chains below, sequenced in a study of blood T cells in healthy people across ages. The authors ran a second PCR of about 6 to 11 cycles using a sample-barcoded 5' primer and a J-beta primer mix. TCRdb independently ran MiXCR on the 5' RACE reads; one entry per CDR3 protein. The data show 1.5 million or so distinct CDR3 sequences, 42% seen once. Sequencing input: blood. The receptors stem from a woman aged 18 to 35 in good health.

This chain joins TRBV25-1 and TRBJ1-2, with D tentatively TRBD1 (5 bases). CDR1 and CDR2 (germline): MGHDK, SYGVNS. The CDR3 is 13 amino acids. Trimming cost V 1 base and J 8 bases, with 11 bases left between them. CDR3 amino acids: CASSELLGEGYTF. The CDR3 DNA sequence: TGTGCCAGCAGTGAATTATTGGGGGAGGGCTACACCTTC.

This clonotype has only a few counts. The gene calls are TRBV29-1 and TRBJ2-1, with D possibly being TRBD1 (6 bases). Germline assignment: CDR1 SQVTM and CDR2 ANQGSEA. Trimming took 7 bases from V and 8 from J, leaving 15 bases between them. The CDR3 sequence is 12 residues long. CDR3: CSERGSSDEQFF. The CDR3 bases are TGCAGCGAAAGGGGGAGCTCGGATGAGCAGTTCTTC.

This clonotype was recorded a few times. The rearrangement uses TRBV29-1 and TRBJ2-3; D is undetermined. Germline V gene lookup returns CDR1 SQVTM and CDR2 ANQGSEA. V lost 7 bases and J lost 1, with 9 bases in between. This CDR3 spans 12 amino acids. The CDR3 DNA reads TGCAGCGACGATGGGGGCACAGATACGCAGTATTTT. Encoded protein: CSDDGGTDTQYF.

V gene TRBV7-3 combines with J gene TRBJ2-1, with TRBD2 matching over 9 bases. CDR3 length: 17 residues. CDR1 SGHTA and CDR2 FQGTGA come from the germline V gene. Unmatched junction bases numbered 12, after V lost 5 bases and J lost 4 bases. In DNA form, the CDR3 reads TGTGCCAGCAGCCCCCGAGTAGCGGGGGCCCATTACAATGAGCAGTTCTTC. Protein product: CASSPRVAGAHYNEQFF.

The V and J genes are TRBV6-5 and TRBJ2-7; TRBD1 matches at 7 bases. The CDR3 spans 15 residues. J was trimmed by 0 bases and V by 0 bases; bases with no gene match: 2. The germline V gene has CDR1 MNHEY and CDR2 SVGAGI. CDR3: CASSYSWDSSYEQYF. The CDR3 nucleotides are TGTGCCAGCAGTTACTCGTGGGACAGCTCCTACGAGCAGTACTTC.

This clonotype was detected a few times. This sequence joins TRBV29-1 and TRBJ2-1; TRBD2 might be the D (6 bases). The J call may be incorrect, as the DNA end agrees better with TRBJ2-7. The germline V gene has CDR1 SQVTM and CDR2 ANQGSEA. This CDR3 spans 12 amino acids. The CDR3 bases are TGCAGCGTCGGGGGTTCCTACAATGAGCAGTACTTC. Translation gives CSVGGSYNEQYF.

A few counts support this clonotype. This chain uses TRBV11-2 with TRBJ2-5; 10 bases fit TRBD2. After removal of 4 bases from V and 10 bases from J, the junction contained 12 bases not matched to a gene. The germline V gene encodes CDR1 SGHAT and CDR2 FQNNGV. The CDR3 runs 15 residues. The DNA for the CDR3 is TGTGCCAGCAGCTCCAGCGGGAGGGGGACTAGAGACCAGTACTTC. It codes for CASSSSGRGTRDQYF.

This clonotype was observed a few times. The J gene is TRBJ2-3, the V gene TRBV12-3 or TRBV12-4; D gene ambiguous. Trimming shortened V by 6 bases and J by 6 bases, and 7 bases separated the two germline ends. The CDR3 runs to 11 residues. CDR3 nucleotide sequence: TGTGCCAGCAGCCAGATCGATACGCAGTATTTT. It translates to CASSQIDTQYF.

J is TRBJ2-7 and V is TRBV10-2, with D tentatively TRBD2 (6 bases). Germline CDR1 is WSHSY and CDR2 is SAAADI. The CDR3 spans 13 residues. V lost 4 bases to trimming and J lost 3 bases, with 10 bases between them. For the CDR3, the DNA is TGCGCCAGCAGTGTTAATAGCGGCTACGAGCAGTACTTC. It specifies CASSVNSGYEQYF.

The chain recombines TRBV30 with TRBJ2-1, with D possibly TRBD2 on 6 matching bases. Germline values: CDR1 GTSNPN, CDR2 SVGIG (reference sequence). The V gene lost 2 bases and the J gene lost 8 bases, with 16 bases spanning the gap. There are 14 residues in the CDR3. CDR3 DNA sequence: TGTGCCTGGAGTATGACTAGAGTTCGAGATGAGCAGTTCTTC. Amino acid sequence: CAWSMTRVRDEQFF.

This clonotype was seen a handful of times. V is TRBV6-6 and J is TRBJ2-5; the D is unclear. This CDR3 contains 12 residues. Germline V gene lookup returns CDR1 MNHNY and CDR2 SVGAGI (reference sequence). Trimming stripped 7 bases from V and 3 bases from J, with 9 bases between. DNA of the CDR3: TGTGCCAGCACCGTTAGGGAAGAGACCCAGTACTTC. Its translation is CASTVREETQYF.

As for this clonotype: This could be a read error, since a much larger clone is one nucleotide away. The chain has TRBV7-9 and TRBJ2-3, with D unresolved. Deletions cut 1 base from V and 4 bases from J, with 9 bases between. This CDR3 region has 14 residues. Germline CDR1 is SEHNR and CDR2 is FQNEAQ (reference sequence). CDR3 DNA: TGTGCCAGCAGCTTAGTTGCCACCGCAGATACGCAGTATTTT. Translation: CASSLVATADTQYF.

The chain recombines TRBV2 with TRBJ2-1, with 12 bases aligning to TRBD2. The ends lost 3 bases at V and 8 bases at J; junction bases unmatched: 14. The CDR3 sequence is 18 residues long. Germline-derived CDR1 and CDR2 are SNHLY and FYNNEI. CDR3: CASSDFAASGGDTDEQFF. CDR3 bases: TGTGCCAGCAGTGATTTTGCGGCTAGCGGGGGGGATACCGATGAGCAGTTCTTC.

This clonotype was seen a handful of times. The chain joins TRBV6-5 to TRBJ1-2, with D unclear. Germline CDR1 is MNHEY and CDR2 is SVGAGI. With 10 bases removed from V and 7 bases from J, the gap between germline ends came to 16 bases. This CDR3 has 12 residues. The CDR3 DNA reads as TGTGCCACCGGCGGGGAGACCCTTGGCTACACCTTC. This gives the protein CATGGETLGYTF.

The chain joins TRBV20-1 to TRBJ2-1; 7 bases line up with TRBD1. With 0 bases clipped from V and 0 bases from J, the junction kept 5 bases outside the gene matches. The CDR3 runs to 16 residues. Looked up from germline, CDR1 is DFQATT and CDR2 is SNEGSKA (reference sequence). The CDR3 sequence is CSARDRGQSSYNEQFF. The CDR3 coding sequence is TGCAGTGCTAGAGATCGGGGACAGAGCTCCTACAATGAGCAGTTCTTC.

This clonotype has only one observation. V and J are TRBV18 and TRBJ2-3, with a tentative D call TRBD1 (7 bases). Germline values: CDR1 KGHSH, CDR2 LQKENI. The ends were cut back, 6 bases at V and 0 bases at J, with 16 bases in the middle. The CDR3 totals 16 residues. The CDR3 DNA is TGTGCCAGCTCCCAGGGGGGCCCCGGCAGCACAGATACGCAGTATTTT. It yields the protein CASSQGGPGSTDTQYF. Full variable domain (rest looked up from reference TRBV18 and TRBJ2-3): NAGVMQNPRHLVRRRGQEARLRCSPMKGHSHVYWYRQLPEEGLKFMVYLQKENIIDESGMPKERFSAEFPKEGPSILRIQQVVRGDSAAYFCASSQGGPGSTDTQYFGPGTRLTVL.

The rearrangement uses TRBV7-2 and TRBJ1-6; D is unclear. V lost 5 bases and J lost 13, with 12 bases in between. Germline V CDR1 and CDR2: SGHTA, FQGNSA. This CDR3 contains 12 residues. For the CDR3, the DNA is TGTGCCAGCAGCCCTCTGATTTCGCCCCTCCACTTT. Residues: CASSPLISPLHF.

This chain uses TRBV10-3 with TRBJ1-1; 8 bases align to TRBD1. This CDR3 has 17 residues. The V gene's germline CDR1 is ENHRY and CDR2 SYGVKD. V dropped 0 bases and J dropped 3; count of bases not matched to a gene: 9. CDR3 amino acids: CAISESDRVEGDTEAFF. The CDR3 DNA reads TGTGCCATCAGTGAGTCGGACAGGGTGGAAGGGGACACTGAAGCTTTCTTT.

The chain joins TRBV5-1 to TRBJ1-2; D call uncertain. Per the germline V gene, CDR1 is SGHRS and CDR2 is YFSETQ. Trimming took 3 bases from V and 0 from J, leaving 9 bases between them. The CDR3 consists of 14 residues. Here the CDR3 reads CASSSDSANYGYTF. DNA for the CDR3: TGCGCCAGCAGCTCCGATTCTGCTAACTATGGCTACACCTTC.

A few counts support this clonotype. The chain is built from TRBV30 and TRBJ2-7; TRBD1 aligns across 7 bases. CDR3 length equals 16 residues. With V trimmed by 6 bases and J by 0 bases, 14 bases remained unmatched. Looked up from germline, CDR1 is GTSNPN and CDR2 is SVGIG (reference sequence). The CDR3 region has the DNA TGTGCCTGCCCTACCAAGCACAGGGGCGACTCCTACGAGCAGTACTTC. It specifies CACPTKHRGDSYEQYF.